Detailed here is one TCR beta chain. Germline CDR1 is SGHNT and CDR2 is YENEEA. The CDR3 runs 17 residues. Germline trimming cut 5 bases from V and 4 bases from J; bases unmatched to any gene: 8. This record belongs to a study of blood T cell repertoires in COVID-19. Study details: The samples span acute and convalescent COVID-19 from the United States, Italy and Spain. Sample material is recorded as cDNA or gDNA derived from T cells, B-cell-depleted T cells, or PBMCs.

In the authors' workflow: Reference gene primer amplification gave estimated nucleated cell counts. Generated by immunoSEQ multiplex PCR, the TCRdb table keeps only in-frame clones and is missing some. Clonal size and the V and J genes are those of that table, whereas D and trimming came from the DNA. The sample yields 200,000 to 300,000 clones, 70% to 90% seen once. V usage is TRBV11-3 and J usage is TRBJ2-3; 14 bases agree with TRBD2. The source is a woman in her sixties with active or convalescent COVID-19. Sequenced input: peripheral blood. The CDR3: CASSPGLAGEGADTQYF. DNA for the CDR3: TGTGCCAGCAGCCCGGGACTAGCGGGAGAAGGGGCAGATACGCAGTATTTT.